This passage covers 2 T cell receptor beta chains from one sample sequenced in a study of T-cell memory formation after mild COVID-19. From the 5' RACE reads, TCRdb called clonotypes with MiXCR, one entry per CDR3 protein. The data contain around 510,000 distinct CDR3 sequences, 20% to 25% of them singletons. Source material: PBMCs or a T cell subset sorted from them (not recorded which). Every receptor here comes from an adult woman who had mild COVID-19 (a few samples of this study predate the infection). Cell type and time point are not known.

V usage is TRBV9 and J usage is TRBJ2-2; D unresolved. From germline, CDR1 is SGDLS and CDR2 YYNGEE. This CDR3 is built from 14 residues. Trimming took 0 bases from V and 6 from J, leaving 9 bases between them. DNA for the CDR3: TGTGCCAGCAGCGTAGCTCAGAGGTCCGGGGAGCTGTTTTTT. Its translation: CASSVAQRSGELFF. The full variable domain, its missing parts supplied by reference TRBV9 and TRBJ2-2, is DSGVTQTPKHLITATGQRVTLRCSPRSGDLSVYWYQQSLDQGLQFLIQYYNGEERAKGNILERFSAQQFPDLHSELNLSSLELGDSALYFCASSVAQRSGELFFGEGSRLTVL.

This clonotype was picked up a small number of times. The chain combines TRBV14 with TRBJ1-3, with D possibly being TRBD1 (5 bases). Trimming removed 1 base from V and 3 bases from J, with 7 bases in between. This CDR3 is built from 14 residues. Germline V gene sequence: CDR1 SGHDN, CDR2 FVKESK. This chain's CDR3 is CASSQAGRGNTIYF. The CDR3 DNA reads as TGTGCCAGCAGCCAAGCAGGGCGTGGAAACACCATATATTTT.